Below are 5 T cell receptor beta chains sequenced from a single sample in a study of CD8 T cells in Susac syndrome. RNA, at about 0.45 to 1 ug, was reverse transcribed with random hexamers. MiXCR was run by TCRdb on the immunoSEQ multiplex PCR reads, yielding one entry per CDR3 protein. There are about 170,000 distinct CDR3 sequences in the sample; roughly 95% occur only once, and 0.1% to 0.15% lies in the top ten. The sequenced sample consisted of CD4+ T cells from PBMCs. The receptors were gathered from a human donor with Susac syndrome.

Here the CDR3 DNA reads TGTGCCAGCAGTTTTGGGAGCAGCAATCAGCCCCAGCATTTT. Translated: CASSFGSSNQPQHF. The gene calls are TRBV12-3 or TRBV12-4 and TRBJ1-5; D is unresolved. The CDR3 consists of 14 residues. V lost 3 bases, J lost 1 base, and 7 bases lay in between.

Here the CDR3 reads CASSLGSAWAQYF. The DNA of the CDR3 is TGTGCCAGCAGCTTAGGTTCTGCCTGGGCGCAGTATTTT. The genes are TRBV7-2 and TRBJ2-3; no definite D call. The germline CDR1 and CDR2 sequences are SGHTA and FQGNSA. V dropped 1 base and J dropped 10 bases, with 12 bases sitting between them. CDR3 length: 13 amino acids.

The chain uses TRBV20-1 and TRBJ2-1, with 12 bases lining up with TRBD2. This CDR3 region has 18 residues. Per the germline V gene, CDR1 is DFQATT and CDR2 is SNEGSKA (reference sequence). V gave up 2 bases and J gave up 7 bases; unmatched junction bases: 15. The CDR3 protein is CSARILAGGPGWGNEQFF. In DNA form, the CDR3 reads TGCAGTGCTAGAATTCTAGCGGGGGGGCCTGGCTGGGGTAATGAGCAGTTCTTC.

The genes are TRBV7-2 and TRBJ2-2; D possibly corresponds to TRBD2 (5 bases). Trimming removed 2 bases from V and 9 bases from J, with 16 bases in between. This CDR3 has 15 residues. Germline values: CDR1 SGHTA, CDR2 FQGNSA. The CDR3, as DNA: TGTGCCAGCAGCTTACAAACTAGTACTACTCGGGAGCTGTTTTTT. Its translation is CASSLQTSTTRELFF.

This chain joins TRBV28 and TRBJ2-2, with 8 bases identical to TRBD2. With 8 bases clipped from V and 4 bases from J, the junction kept 3 bases outside the gene matches. The CDR3 covers 13 residues. The germline CDR1 and CDR2 sequences are MDHEN and SYDVKM. CDR3: CASGTSFTGELFF. For the CDR3, the DNA is TGTGCCAGCGGGACTAGTTTCACCGGGGAGCTGTTTTTT.